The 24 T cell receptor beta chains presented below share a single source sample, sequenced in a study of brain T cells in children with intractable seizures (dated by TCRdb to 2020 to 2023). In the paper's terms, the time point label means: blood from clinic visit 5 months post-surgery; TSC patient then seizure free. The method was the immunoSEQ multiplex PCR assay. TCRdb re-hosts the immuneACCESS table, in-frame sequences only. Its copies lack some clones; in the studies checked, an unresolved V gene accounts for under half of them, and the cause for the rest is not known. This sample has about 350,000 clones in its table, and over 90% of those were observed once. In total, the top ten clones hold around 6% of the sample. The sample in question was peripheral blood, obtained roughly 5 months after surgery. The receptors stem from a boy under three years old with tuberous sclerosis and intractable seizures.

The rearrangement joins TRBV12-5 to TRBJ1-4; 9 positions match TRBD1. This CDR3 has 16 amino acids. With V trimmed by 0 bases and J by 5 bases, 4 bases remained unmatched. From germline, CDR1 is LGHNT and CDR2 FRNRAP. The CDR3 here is CASGLVSGTGNEKLFF. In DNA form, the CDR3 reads TGTGCTAGTGGTTTGGTGTCCGGGACAGGGAATGAAAAACTGTTTTTT.

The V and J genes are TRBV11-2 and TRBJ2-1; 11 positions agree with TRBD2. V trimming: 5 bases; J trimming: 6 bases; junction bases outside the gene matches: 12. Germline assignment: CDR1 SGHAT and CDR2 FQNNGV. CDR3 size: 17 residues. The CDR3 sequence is CASSRLGLAGLSNEQFF. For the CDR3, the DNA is TGTGCCAGCAGCCGCCTTGGACTAGCGGGTTTGTCCAATGAGCAGTTCTTC.

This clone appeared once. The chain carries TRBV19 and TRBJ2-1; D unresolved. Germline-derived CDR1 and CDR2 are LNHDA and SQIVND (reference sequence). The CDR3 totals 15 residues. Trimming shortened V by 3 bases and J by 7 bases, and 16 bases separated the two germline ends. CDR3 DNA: TGTGCCAGTAGTATCACAGAATACGGGTTTAATGAGCAGTTCTTC. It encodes CASSITEYGFNEQFF. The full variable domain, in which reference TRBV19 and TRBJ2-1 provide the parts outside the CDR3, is DGGITQSPKYLFRKEGQNVTLSCEQNLNHDAMYWYRQDPGQGLRLIYYSQIVNDFQKGDIAEGYSVSREKKESFPLTVTSAQKNPTAFYLCASSITEYGFNEQFFGPGTRLTVL.

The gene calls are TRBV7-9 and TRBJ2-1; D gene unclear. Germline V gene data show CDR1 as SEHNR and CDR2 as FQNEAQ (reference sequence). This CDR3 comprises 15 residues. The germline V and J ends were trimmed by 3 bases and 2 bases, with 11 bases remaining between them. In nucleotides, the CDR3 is TGTGCCAGCAGCTTGGGCGGTGGGACCTACAATGAGCAGTTCTTC. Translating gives CASSLGGGTYNEQFF.

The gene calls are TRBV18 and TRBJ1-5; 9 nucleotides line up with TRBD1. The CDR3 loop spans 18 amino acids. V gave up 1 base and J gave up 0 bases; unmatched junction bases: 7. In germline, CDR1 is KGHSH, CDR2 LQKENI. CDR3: CASSPQGQGLYSNQPQHF. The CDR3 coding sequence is TGTGCCAGCTCACCACAGGGACAGGGCCTATATAGCAATCAGCCCCAGCATTTT.

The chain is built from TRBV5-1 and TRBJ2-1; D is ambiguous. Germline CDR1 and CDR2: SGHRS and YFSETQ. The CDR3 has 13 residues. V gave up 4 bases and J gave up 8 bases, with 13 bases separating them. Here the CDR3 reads CASSPTGSDEQFF. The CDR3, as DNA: TGCGCCAGCAGCCCCACTGGATCCGATGAGCAGTTCTTC.

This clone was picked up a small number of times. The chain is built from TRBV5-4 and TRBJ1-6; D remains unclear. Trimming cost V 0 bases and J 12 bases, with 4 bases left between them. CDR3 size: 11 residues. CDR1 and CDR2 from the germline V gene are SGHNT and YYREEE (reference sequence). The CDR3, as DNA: TGTGCCAGCAGCTTGGAAGGACCCCTCCACTTT. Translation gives CASSLEGPLHF.

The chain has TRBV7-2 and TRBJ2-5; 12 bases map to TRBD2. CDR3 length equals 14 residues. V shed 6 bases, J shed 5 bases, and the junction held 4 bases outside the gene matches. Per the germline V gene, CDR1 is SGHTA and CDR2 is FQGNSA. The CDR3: CASRTSGGAETQYF. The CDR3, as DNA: TGTGCCAGCAGGACTAGCGGGGGAGCCGAGACCCAGTACTTC.

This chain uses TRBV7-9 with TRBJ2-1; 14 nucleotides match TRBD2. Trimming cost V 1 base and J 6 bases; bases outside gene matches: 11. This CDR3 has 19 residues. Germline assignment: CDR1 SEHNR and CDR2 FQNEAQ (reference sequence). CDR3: CASSLGLAGGPIVLNEQFF. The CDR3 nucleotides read TGTGCCAGCAGCTTAGGACTAGCGGGAGGGCCCATTGTCCTCAATGAGCAGTTCTTC.

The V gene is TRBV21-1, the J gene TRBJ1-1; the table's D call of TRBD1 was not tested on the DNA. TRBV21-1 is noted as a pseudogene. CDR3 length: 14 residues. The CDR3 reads CASSKKGQGTEAFF. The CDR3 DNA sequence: TGTGCCAGCAGCAAAAAAGGACAGGGCACTGAAGCTTTCTTT.

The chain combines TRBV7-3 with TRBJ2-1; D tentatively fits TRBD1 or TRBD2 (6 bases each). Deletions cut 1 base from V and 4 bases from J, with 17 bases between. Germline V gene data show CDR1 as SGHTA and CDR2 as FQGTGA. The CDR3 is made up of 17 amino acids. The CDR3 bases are TGTGCCAGCAGCTTAAGGCCGTGGGGGGCCTTGTACAATGAGCAGTTCTTC. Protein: CASSLRPWGALYNEQFF.

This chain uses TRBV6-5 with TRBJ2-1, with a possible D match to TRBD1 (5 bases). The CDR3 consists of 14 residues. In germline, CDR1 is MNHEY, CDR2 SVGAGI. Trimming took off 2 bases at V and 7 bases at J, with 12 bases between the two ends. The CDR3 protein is CASSYAKGLNEQFF. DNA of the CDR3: TGTGCCAGCAGTTACGCCAAGGGGTTGAATGAGCAGTTCTTC.

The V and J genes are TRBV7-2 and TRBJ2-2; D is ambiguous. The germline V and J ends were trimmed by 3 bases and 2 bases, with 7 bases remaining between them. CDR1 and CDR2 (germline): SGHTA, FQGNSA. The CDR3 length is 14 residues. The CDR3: CASSLNPNTGELFF. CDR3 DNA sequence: TGTGCCAGCAGCTTGAACCCAAACACCGGGGAGCTGTTTTTT. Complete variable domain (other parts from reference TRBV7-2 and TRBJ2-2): GAGVSQSPSNKVTEKGKDVELRCDPISGHTALYWYRQSLGQGLEFLIYFQGNSAPDKSGLPSDRFSAERTGGSVSTLTIQRTQQEDSAVYLCASSLNPNTGELFFGEGSRLTVL.

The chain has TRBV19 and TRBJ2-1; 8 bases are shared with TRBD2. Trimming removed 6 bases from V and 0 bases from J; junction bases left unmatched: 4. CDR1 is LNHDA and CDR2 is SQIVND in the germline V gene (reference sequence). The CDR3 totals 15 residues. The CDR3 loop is CASSTGLASYNEQFF. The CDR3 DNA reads TGTGCCAGTAGCACCGGACTAGCCTCCTACAATGAGCAGTTCTTC.

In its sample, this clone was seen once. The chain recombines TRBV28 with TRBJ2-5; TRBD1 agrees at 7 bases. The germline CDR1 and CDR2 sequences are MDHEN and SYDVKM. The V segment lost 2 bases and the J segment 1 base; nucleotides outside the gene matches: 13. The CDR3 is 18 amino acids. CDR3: CASSLGLRQGRFQETQYF. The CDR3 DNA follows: TGTGCCAGCAGTTTAGGGCTCCGACAGGGAAGGTTCCAAGAGACCCAGTACTTC.

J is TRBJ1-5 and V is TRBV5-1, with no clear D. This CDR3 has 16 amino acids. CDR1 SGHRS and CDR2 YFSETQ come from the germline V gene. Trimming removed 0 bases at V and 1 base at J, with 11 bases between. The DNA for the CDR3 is TGCGCCAGCAGCTTGGATCCGGTGGGGAGCAATCAGCCCCAGCATTTT. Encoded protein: CASSLDPVGSNQPQHF.

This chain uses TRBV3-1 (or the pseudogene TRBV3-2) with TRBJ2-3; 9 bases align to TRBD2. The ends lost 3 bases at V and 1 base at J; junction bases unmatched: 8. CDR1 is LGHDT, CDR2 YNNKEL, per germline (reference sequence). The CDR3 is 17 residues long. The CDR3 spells CASSHPAGGLRTDTQYF. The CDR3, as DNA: TGTGCCAGCAGCCACCCAGCGGGAGGCCTTCGCACAGATACGCAGTATTTT.

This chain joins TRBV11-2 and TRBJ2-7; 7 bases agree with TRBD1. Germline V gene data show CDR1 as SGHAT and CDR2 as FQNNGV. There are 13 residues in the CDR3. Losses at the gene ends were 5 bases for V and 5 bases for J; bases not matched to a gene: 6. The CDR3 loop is CASSPRTGDEQYF. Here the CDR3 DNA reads TGTGCCAGCAGCCCCAGAACAGGGGACGAGCAGTACTTC.

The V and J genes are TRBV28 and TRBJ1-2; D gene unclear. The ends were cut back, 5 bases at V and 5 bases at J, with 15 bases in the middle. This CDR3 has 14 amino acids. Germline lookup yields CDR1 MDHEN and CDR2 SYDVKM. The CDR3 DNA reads TGTGCCAGCAGTCTGGAGAGGGTCGAGTATGGCTACACCTTC. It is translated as CASSLERVEYGYTF.

The CDR3 loop is CATSRVGGTVRNYGYTF. Written as DNA, the CDR3 is TGTGCCACCAGCAGAGTGGGAGGGACAGTTAGAAACTATGGCTACACCTTC. This chain uses TRBV15 with TRBJ1-2, with 7 bases identical to TRBD1. The germline CDR1 and CDR2 sequences are LNHNV and YYDKDF (reference sequence). The trim removed 1 base at V and 2 bases at J, leaving 10 bases unmatched. The CDR3 is made up of 17 amino acids.

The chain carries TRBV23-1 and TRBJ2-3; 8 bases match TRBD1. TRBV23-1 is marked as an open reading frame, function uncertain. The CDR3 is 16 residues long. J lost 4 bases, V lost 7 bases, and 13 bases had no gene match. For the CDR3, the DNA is TGCGCCAGCAATATAGGACAGGGAGTACGACCAGATACGCAGTATTTT. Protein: CASNIGQGVRPDTQYF.

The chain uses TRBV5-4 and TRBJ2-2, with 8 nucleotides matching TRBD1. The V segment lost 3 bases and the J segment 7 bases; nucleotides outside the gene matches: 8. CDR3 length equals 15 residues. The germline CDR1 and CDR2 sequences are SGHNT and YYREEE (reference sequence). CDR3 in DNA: TGTGCCAGCAGCTCCCCGGACAGGGCGGGCGGGGAGCTGTTTTTT. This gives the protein CASSSPDRAGGELFF.

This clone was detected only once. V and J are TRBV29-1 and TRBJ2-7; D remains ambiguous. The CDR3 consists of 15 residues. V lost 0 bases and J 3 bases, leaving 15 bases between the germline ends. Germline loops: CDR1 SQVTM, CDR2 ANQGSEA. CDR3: CSVEDGVGKVYEQYF. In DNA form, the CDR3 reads TGCAGCGTTGAAGATGGCGTAGGGAAAGTCTACGAGCAGTACTTC.

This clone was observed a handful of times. The CDR3 loop is CASSQERLAEVTYEQYF. The CDR3 region has the DNA TGTGCCAGCAGCCAAGAGAGGCTAGCGGAAGTTACCTACGAGCAGTACTTC. The chain combines TRBV4-2 with TRBJ2-7; 7 positions match TRBD2. The junction had 10 bases not matched to a gene; V was cut back by 0 bases and J by 2 bases. Germline loops: CDR1 LGHNA, CDR2 YNFKEQ. This CDR3 spans 17 amino acids.